This is a list of T cell receptor beta chains from one sample in a study of siplizumab effects on memory and regulatory T cells. Assay used: immunoSEQ multiplex PCR; TCRdb lists only in-frame clones, some missing. The sample lists about 120,000 clones, 94% seen once, with under 2% in the top ten. The specimen sequenced was non-Treg CD4+ T cells sorted from blood. The receptor set was obtained from a human donor in good health. Both conserved end residues are part of each CDR3. D genes are given only for firm matches. Not all rows give a size; the values are once, few, many and, for expanded clones, a class.

>TRBJ2-3|TRBV5-1|TRBD2|-
TGCGCCAGCAGCCGGGGACTAGATTCTGATACGCAGTATTTT
CASSRGLDSDTQYF
>TRBJ2-3|TRBV7-3|-|-
TGTGCCAGCAGCTCCGGGGGAGATCAAGATACGCAGTATTTT
CASSSGGDQDTQYF
>TRBJ1-5|TRBV6-6|-|-
TGTGCCAGCAGCCTCAGTGATAGTAGCAATCAGCCCCAGCATTTT
CASSLSDSSNQPQHF
>TRBJ1-6|TRBV7-9|TRBD1|-
TGTGCCAGCGAGACAGGGTCTGATTCACCCCTCCACTTT
CASETGSDSPLHF
>TRBJ1-4|TRBV7-9|-|-
TGTGCCAGCAGCTTAGGTGGCATGACTAATGAAAAACTGTTTTTT
CASSLGGMTNEKLFF
>TRBJ1-1|TRBV18|-|-
TGTGCCAGCTCCCGATCTTGGGCGGCGGATAGGGACACTGAAGCTTTCTTT
CASSRSWAADRDTEAFF
>TRBJ1-5|TRBV29-1|-|-
TGCAGCGTTGGTGGCAGGGACACTCCCCAGCATTTT
CSVGGRDTPQHF
>TRBJ2-7|TRBV30|-|-
TGTGCCTGGAGTAACGGACCCTACGAGCAGTACTTC
CAWSNGPYEQYF
>TRBJ2-7|TRBV7-8|TRBD1|-
TGTGCCAGCAGCTTAAGGGACAGCACCTATCGAGGCGAGCAGTACTTC
CASSLRDSTYRGEQYF
>TRBJ1-5|TRBV6-1|-|once
TGTGCCAGCAGTGAGCGGGGTGGGGGCCAGCCCCAGCATTTT
CASSERGGGQPQHF
>TRBJ1-1|TRBV14|-|-
TGTGCCAGCAGCCAAGACCCGAACACTGAAGCTTTCTTT
CASSQDPNTEAFF
>TRBJ1-5|TRBV6-5|TRBD1|once
TGTGCCAGCAGTCCAGGGGGCACCAATCAGCCCCAGCATTTT
CASSPGGTNQPQHF
>TRBJ2-4|TRBV6-5|TRBD1|-
TGTGCCAGCAGTTACGGTGGGACAGCTTGGGACATTCAGTACTTC
CASSYGGTAWDIQYF
>TRBJ1-2|TRBV7-9|-|-
TGTGCCGGCGGGGCCCGGGGAGGAGTTGGTGGCTACACCTTC
CAGGARGGVGGYTF
>TRBJ2-3|TRBV2|-|-
TGTGCCAGCAAGGAGGGACGCACAGATACGCAGTATTTT
CASKEGRTDTQYF
>TRBJ1-2|TRBV5-1|TRBD1|-
TGCGCCAGCAGCCTCACTGGACAGGGGTTCATTTATGGCTACACCTTC
CASSLTGQGFIYGYTF
>TRBJ1-1|TRBV5-1|TRBD1|-
TGCGCCAGCAGCAGGCCTGAACAGGGGGCGGGCACTGAAGCTTTCTTT
CASSRPEQGAGTEAFF
>TRBJ2-3|TRBV18|-|-
TGTGCCAGCTCACCACCGTCCGGGGATACGCAGTATTTT
CASSPPSGDTQYF
>TRBJ1-2|TRBV4-1|-|-
TGCGCCAGCAGCCACCTCCCTCGGGGAGCGGATGGCTACACCTTC
CASSHLPRGADGYTF
>TRBJ1-1|TRBV6-5|-|-
TGTGCCAGCAGTTACCAGGGATGGACTGAAGCTTTCTTT
CASSYQGWTEAFF
>TRBJ2-7|TRBV7-9|-|-
TGTGCCAGCAGCCCCAGGCGGGGAGGACCTTACGAGCAGTACTTC
CASSPRRGGPYEQYF
>TRBJ1-2|TRBV15|-|-
TGTGCCACCAGCAGAGAGCAGGGGAGTTATACAGGGTCGCCAGGTGGCTACACCTTC
CATSREQGSYTGSPGGYTF
>TRBJ1-4|TRBV27|-|-
TGTGCCAGCAGGACCGGGAGTTGGCTGGGAGAAAAACTGTTTTTT
CASRTGSWLGEKLFF
>TRBJ1-2|TRBV6-1|TRBD1|-
TGTGCCAGCAGTGAAAACAGGGGAGACTATGGCTACACCTTC
CASSENRGDYGYTF
>TRBJ1-5|TRBV2|-|-
TGTGCCAGCAGTACCAATCAGCCCCAGCATTTT
CASSTNQPQHF
>TRBJ2-3|TRBV4-1|-|-
TGCGCCAGCACCCCCAGAATTCTCTCCACAGATACGCAGTATTTT
CASTPRILSTDTQYF
>TRBJ1-5|TRBV19|-|-
TGTGCCAGTAGTTTAGGAAGAGACTTCAATCAGCCCCAGCATTTT
CASSLGRDFNQPQHF
>TRBJ2-6|TRBV30|-|-
TGTGCCTGGAGTGTATCCAGGAAAAGGTCTAACGTCCTGACTTTC
CAWSVSRKRSNVLTF
>TRBJ1-1|TRBV5-1|TRBD1|-
TGCGCCAGCAGCCACCGGGACAGCTTACCCACTGAAGCTTTCTTT
CASSHRDSLPTEAFF
>TRBJ1-2|TRBV5-8|-|-
TGTGCCAGCACCCCGGGGGACCTGGAGGGCTACACCTTC
CASTPGDLEGYTF
>TRBJ1-4|TRBV18|-|-
TGTGCCAGCTCACCAGAGACAACTAATGAAAAACTGTTTTTT
CASSPETTNEKLFF
>TRBJ1-2|TRBV25-1|-|-
TGTGCCAGCAGTGAATATTCAGGGGATGATGGCTACACCTTC
CASSEYSGDDGYTF
>TRBJ2-5|TRBV10-3|TRBD1|-
TGTGCCATCAGTGAGTACAGGGGGGAGACCCAGTACTTC
CAISEYRGETQYF
>TRBJ2-1|TRBV29-1|-|-
TGCAGCGTTGGTGTTCGTTACAATGAGCAGTTCTTC
CSVGVRYNEQFF
>TRBJ1-5|TRBV2|TRBD1|-
TGTGCCAGCAGGGGACAGACGAATCAGCCCCAGCATTTT
CASRGQTNQPQHF
>TRBJ1-3|TRBV5-1|-|-
TGCGCCAGCAGCTTAATCGCCGACTCTGGAAACACCATATATTTT
CASSLIADSGNTIYF
>TRBJ1-6|TRBV7-3|TRBD1|-
TGTGCCAGCAGCCTCGGACAGGTGGACTCACCCCTCCACTTT
CASSLGQVDSPLHF
>TRBJ1-5|TRBV7-8|-|-
TGTGCCAGCAGCTTAGGTTGGGGGTATGGCCCTCGGCCCCAGCATTTT
CASSLGWGYGPRPQHF
>TRBJ2-7|TRBV7-9|TRBD2|-
TGTGCCAGCAGCTTAACGCAAGGGACTAGTGCCACCTACGAGCAGTACTTC
CASSLTQGTSATYEQYF
>TRBJ1-2|TRBV6-5|-|-
TGTGCCAGCAGCCGACCCACATCGGACGCTGGAGGCTACACCTTC
CASSRPTSDAGGYTF
>TRBJ2-1|TRBV2|TRBD1|-
TGTGCCAGCAGTGTTATACAGGGGAATGAGCAGTTCTTC
CASSVIQGNEQFF
>TRBJ2-3|TRBV15|-|once
TGTGCCACCAGCAGAGATCGATTGACAGAATTCTCCAATCGCCCAGATACGCAGTATTTT
CATSRDRLTEFSNRPDTQYF
>TRBJ1-1|TRBV6-5|-|-
TGTGCCAGCAGTTATTCGTCGGGCAGAGTCACTGAAGCTTTCTTT
CASSYSSGRVTEAFF